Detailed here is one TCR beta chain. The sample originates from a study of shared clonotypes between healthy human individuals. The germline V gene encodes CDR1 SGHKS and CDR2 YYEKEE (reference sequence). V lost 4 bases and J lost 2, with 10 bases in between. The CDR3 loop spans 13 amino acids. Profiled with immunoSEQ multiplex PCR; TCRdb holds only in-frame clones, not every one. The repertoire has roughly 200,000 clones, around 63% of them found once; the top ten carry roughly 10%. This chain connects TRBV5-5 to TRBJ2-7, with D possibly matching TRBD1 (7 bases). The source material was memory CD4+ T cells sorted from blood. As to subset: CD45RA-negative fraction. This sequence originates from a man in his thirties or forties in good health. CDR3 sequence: CASSRGTAYEQYF. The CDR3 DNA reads TGTGCCAGCAGCCGCGGGACAGCCTACGAGCAGTACTTC.